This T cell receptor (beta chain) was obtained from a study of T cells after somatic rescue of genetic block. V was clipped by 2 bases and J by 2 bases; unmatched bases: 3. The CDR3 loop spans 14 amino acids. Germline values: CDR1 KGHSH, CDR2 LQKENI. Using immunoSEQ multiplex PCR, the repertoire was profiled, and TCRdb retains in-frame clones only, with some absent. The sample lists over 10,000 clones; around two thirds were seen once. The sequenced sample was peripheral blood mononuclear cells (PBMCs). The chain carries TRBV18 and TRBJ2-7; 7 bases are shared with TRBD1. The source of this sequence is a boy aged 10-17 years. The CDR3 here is CASSPKGTAYEQYF. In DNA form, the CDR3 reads TGTGCCAGCTCACCAAAAGGGACAGCCTACGAGCAGTACTTC.